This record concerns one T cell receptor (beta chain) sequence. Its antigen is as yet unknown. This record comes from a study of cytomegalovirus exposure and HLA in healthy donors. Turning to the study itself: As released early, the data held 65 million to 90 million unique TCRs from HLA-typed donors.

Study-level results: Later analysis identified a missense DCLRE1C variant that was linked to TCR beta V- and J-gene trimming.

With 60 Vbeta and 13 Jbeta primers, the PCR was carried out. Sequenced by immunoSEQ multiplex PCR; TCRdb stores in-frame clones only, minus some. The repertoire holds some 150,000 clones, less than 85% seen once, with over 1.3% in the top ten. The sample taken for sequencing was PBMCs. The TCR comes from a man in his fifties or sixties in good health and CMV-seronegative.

The CDR3 DNA sequence: TGTGCCAGCAGTGAACTCGGGATCTCTAACTATGGCTACACCTTC. Its translation is CASSELGISNYGYTF. The chain uses TRBV6-1 and TRBJ1-2, with unresolved D. Germline V gene data show CDR1 as MNHNS and CDR2 as SASEGT. The CDR3 runs 15 residues. The ends were cut back, 2 bases at V and 0 bases at J, with 10 bases in the middle.